The rows below give T cell receptor beta chains drawn from one sample of a study of T cell responses to AZD1222 COVID-19 vaccine. Produced via immunoSEQ multiplex PCR; TCRdb's table is partial and in-frame only. The sample contains about 100,000 clones, 86% of which appear only once. The material was peripheral blood, obtained on day 0 of AZD1222 vaccination. Source of these receptors: an adult in good health. CDR3s include the opening cysteine and the closing phenylalanine or tryptophan. The D gene is left open where the match is weak. The size of a clone is reported for some rows only, either as once, few or many, or as a class for expanded clones.

abundance	d_gene	v_gene	j_gene	CDR3aa	CDR3nt
NA	NA	TRBV6-5	TRBJ1-2	CASSTASDRIGYTF	TGTGCCAGCAGCACCGCTTCGGACAGAATTGGCTACACCTTC
few	NA	TRBV28	TRBJ1-3	CASSLSGVGYSGNTIYF	TGTGCCAGCAGTTTATCAGGGGTGGGTTACTCTGGAAACACCATATATTTT
NA	TRBD1	TRBV5-6	TRBJ2-5	CASSFRQGATETQYF	TGTGCCAGCAGCTTCCGACAGGGGGCTACGGAGACCCAGTACTTC
NA	NA	TRBV5-1	TRBJ1-6	CASSFQGGNNSPLHF	TGCGCCAGCAGCTTCCAAGGAGGCAATAATTCACCCCTCCACTTT
once	NA	TRBV27	TRBJ1-2	CAQGPDQGYTF	TGTGCCCAGGGGCCCGATCAAGGCTACACCTTC
NA	TRBD1	TRBV25-1	TRBJ1-2	CASLVERTGARGYTF	TGTGCCAGCTTAGTAGAACGAACAGGGGCCAGGGGCTACACCTTC
NA	NA	TRBV9	TRBJ1-4	CASSLSGQKGEKLFF	TGTGCCAGCAGCCTCTCCGGACAAAAGGGTGAAAAACTGTTTTTT
NA	NA	TRBV3-1/TRBV3-2	TRBJ1-5	CASSQRGGSDQPQHF	TGTGCCAGCAGCCAAAGGGGGGGGAGCGATCAGCCCCAGCATTTT
few	NA	TRBV3-1/TRBV3-2	TRBJ1-2	CASSHGQKYGYTF	TGTGCCAGCAGCCACGGGCAGAAGTATGGCTACACCTTC
NA	TRBD1	TRBV6-5	TRBJ2-1	CATTRTGDYEQFF	TGTGCCACCACAAGGACAGGGGACTATGAGCAGTTCTTC
NA	TRBD1	TRBV18	TRBJ2-7	CASSPLTGGDGYEQYF	TGTGCCAGCTCACCACTGACAGGGGGGGATGGTTACGAGCAGTACTTC
few	TRBD1	TRBV4-1	TRBJ1-4	CASTQWTGLLDNEKLFF	TGCGCCAGCACCCAATGGACAGGACTGTTGGATAATGAAAAACTGTTTTTT
few	NA	TRBV6-1	TRBJ1-6	CASSESGRGNSPLHF	TGTGCCAGCAGTGAATCGGGACGGGGGAATTCACCCCTCCACTTT
once	NA	TRBV3-1/TRBV3-2	TRBJ2-5	CASSQEGGAYQETQYF	TGTGCCAGCAGCCAAGAAGGGGGGGCCTACCAAGAGACCCAGTACTTC
once	NA	TRBV7-2	TRBJ1-4	CASSLVGVGGNEKLFF	TGTGCCAGCAGCTTAGTAGGGGTAGGGGGTAATGAAAAACTGTTTTTT
NA	NA	TRBV20-1	TRBJ1-6	CSARRDSPLHF	TGCAGTGCTAGGAGGGATTCACCCCTCCACTTT
NA	TRBD1	TRBV7-2	TRBJ2-2	CASRNRGWTGELFF	TGTGCCAGCAGAAACAGGGGATGGACCGGGGAGCTGTTTTTT
NA	NA	TRBV6-5	TRBJ1-3	CASSYGPGADRNTIYF	TGTGCCAGCAGTTACGGCCCGGGGGCAGATAGAAACACCATATATTTT
NA	TRBD1	TRBV5-6	TRBJ1-1	CASSSRTGGTEAFF	TGTGCCAGCAGCTCCCGGACAGGGGGCACTGAAGCTTTCTTT
NA	NA	TRBV18	TRBJ2-3	CASSPGPRDTQYF	TGTGCCAGCTCACCTGGACCTCGGGATACGCAGTATTTT
NA	NA	TRBV5-6	TRBJ2-1	CASSRPRLAGSNEQFF	TGTGCCAGCAGCCGTCCACGGCTAGCTGGGTCCAATGAGCAGTTCTTC
NA	NA	TRBV4-1	TRBJ2-4	CASSQPSGFGAKNIQYF	TGCGCCAGCAGCCAGCCGTCCGGCTTTGGGGCCAAAAACATTCAGTACTTC
NA	TRBD1	TRBV6-5	TRBJ1-2	CASSPRQGANYGYTF	TGTGCCAGCAGTCCCCGACAGGGAGCTAACTATGGCTACACCTTC
NA	NA	TRBV9	TRBJ1-2	CASSVGDKSEANYGYTF	TGTGCCAGCAGCGTAGGAGATAAGAGTGAGGCTAACTATGGCTACACCTTC
NA	NA	TRBV30	TRBJ1-3	CAWSVGTTGNTIYF	TGTGCCTGGAGTGTAGGGACGACTGGAAACACCATATATTTT
NA	TRBD2	TRBV11-2	TRBJ2-2	CASRKLGTTNTGELFF	TGTGCCAGCAGAAAACTGGGGACTACTAACACCGGGGAGCTGTTTTTT
NA	NA	TRBV28	TRBJ2-2	CASSKQRDTGELFF	TGTGCCAGCAGTAAACAGCGGGACACCGGGGAGCTGTTTTTT
NA	NA	TRBV6-5	TRBJ2-7	CASSYSWGSEQYF	TGTGCCAGCAGTTACTCATGGGGAAGCGAGCAGTACTTC
few	NA	TRBV2	TRBJ2-7	CASSESGFRHYEQYF	TGTGCCAGCAGTGAATCTGGGTTTCGCCACTACGAGCAGTACTTC